The 23 T cell receptor beta chains given below trace back to one sample, sequenced in a study of blood T cells in healthy people across ages (dated by TCRdb to 2015 to 2017). The library was produced with 5' RACE. Sequencing relied on an Illumina HiSeq 2500. The second PCR ran for about 6 to 11 cycles and used a J-beta primer mix along with a sample-barcoded 5' primer. TCRdb itself trimmed the public reads at Q25 with fastp, ran MiXCR and retained productive beta chains. A single entry per CDR3 protein holds the most common genes and DNA from its merged rows. The sample table shows over 1,500,000 distinct CDR3 sequences, and roughly 50% are seen once. The biggest ten clones account for approximately 2.1% of the sample. Sequencing was carried out using blood. The receptor set was obtained from a woman aged 40 to 49 in good health.

The chain carries TRBV24-1 and TRBJ2-1; 11 bases match TRBD2. Trimming at V came to 3 bases and at J to 4 bases, leaving 7 bases not matched to a gene. This CDR3 comprises 17 residues. Germline CDR1 reads KGHDR; CDR2 reads SFDVKD. This chain's CDR3 is CATSDTTGLAGYNEQFF. In nucleotides, the CDR3 is TGTGCCACCAGTGATACCACCGGACTAGCGGGTTACAATGAGCAGTTCTTC.

In this sample, this clonotype turned up a few times. The gene calls are TRBV7-2 and TRBJ1-2; a weak D match, TRBD1 (6 bases). V was pared by 4 bases and J by 7 bases, with 16 bases between. Germline values: CDR1 SGHTA, CDR2 FQGNSA. The CDR3 covers 14 residues. The CDR3 reads CASSSMQGQGGYTF. Written as DNA, the CDR3 is TGTGCCAGCAGCTCGATGCAGGGGCAGGGTGGCTACACCTTC.

The chain links TRBV20-1 to TRBJ2-5; D possibly corresponds to TRBD2 (6 bases). V lost 1 base and J 0 bases, leaving 18 bases between the germline ends. This CDR3 region has 17 residues. Germline V gene lookup returns CDR1 DFQATT and CDR2 SNEGSKA (reference sequence). CDR3 sequence: CSARVARRGANQETQYF. CDR3 nucleotide sequence: TGCAGTGCTAGAGTTGCCCGGCGCGGGGCAAACCAAGAGACCCAGTACTTC.

The sample holds a few counts of this clonotype. A junction boundary mismatches the germline segment, possibly from a read error. CDR3 DNA sequence: TGTGCCAGCAGCTTAGACATCGCACAAGAGACTCAGTACTTC. The encoded protein is CASSLDIAQETQYF. V is TRBV7-9 and J is TRBJ2-5, with no clear D. Germline V gene sequence: CDR1 SEHNR, CDR2 FQNEAQ (reference sequence). The length of the CDR3 is 14 residues.

This clonotype has only a few counts. J is TRBJ2-4 and V is TRBV11-2; D gene ambiguous. This CDR3 has 11 residues. V was trimmed by 7 bases and J by 8 bases, leaving 9 bases between them. Germline CDR1 SGHAT, CDR2 FQNNGV. CDR3 sequence (DNA): TGTGCCAGCACCCCGGGTTACATTCAGTACTTC. Amino acids: CASTPGYIQYF.

This clonotype was found a few times. The rearrangement uses TRBV6-1 and TRBJ2-5, with a possible D match to TRBD2 (5 bases). The germline V and J ends were trimmed by 3 bases and 11 bases, with 22 bases remaining between them. CDR1 and CDR2 from the germline V gene are MNHNS and SASEGT. The CDR3 has 15 residues. The CDR3 reads CASSEMRHPSGEQYF. The CDR3 DNA sequence: TGTGCCAGCAGTGAGATGAGACACCCCTCCGGGGAGCAGTACTTC.

CDR3 in amino acids: CASSPPGQGAGNAEAFF. CDR3 in DNA: TGTGCCAGCTCACCACCGGGACAGGGGGCGGGTAATGCTGAAGCTTTCTTT. The V and J genes are TRBV18 and TRBJ1-1; TRBD1 aligns across 12 bases. CDR1 and CDR2 (germline): KGHSH, LQKENI. This CDR3 has 17 residues. Trimming at V came to 0 bases and at J to 6 bases, leaving 8 bases not matched to a gene.

In this sample, this clonotype turned up a few times. V gene TRBV4-2 combines with J gene TRBJ2-1, with 8 bases identical to TRBD1. Germline V gene lookup returns CDR1 LGHNA and CDR2 YNFKEQ. CDR3 length: 15 amino acids. J lost 3 bases, V lost 5 bases, and 6 bases had no gene match. The chain's CDR3 is CASSRQGPDYNEQFF. Here the CDR3 DNA reads TGTGCCAGCAGCAGACAGGGGCCCGACTACAATGAGCAGTTCTTC.

This clonotype appeared once. The chain joins TRBV5-6 to TRBJ1-6; D gene unclear. The CDR3 is 13 residues long. Trimming removed 0 bases at V and 5 bases at J, with 3 bases between. Germline-derived CDR1 and CDR2 are SGHDT and YYEEEE. The DNA for the CDR3 is TGTGCCAGCAGCTTGGCGGATAATTCACCCCTCCACTTT. Translation: CASSLADNSPLHF.

A word on this clonotype: A junction end diverges from the germline sequence, so it may reflect a read error. CDR3 sequence: CASSQEGDRDYGQYF. CDR3 DNA sequence: TGCGCCAGCAGCCAAGAAGGAGACAGGGATTACGGGCAGTACTTC. The V call is TRBV4-1, the J call TRBJ2-7; 7 bases match TRBD1. The CDR3 runs to 15 residues. The germline CDR1 and CDR2 sequences are MGHRA and YSYEKL.

The chain carries TRBV25-1 and TRBJ1-5; no reliable D call. Germline V gene data show CDR1 as MGHDK and CDR2 as SYGVNS. V dropped 7 bases and J dropped 0 bases, with 13 bases sitting between them. The CDR3 runs to 15 residues. As DNA, the CDR3 is TGTGCCAGCACAACAACGGATAATAGCAATCAGCCCCAGCATTTT. Encoded protein: CASTTTDNSNQPQHF.

CDR3 nucleotide sequence: TGTGCCAGCAGCGGAGTGGGAGGCGTCGGAAAACTGTTTTTT. Translating it yields CASSGVGGVGKLFF. V and J are TRBV9 and TRBJ1-4; D not resolved. The CDR3 is 14 amino acids. Germline loops: CDR1 SGDLS, CDR2 YYNGEE. The ends were cut back, 3 bases at V and 10 bases at J, with 16 bases in the middle. Combining the CDR3 with reference TRBV9 and TRBJ1-4 gives the whole variable domain DSGVTQTPKHLITATGQRVTLRCSPRSGDLSVYWYQQSLDQGLQFLIQYYNGEERAKGNILERFSAQQFPDLHSELNLSSLELGDSALYFCASSGVGGVGKLFFGSGTQLSVL.

There are a few counts of this clonotype. The CDR3: CATSRDGTEETQYF. In DNA, the CDR3 is TGTGCCACCAGCAGAGACGGGACAGAGGAGACCCAGTACTTC. The chain uses TRBV15 and TRBJ2-5; 7 nucleotides match TRBD1. The V gene's germline CDR1 is LNHNV and CDR2 YYDKDF (reference sequence). V lost 0 bases to trimming and J lost 5 bases; unmatched junction nucleotides: 3. This CDR3 contains 14 residues.

The V call is TRBV6-2 or TRBV6-3, the J call TRBJ1-1; D is uncertain. Trimming left V 6 bases short and J 4 bases short, with 12 bases between. CDR1 is MNHEY, CDR2 SVGEGT, per germline. This CDR3 region has 13 residues. CDR3 in DNA: TGTGCCAGCAGCCCCGCCCTGACCACTGAAGCTTTCTTT. Its translation: CASSPALTTEAFF.

CDR3 region: CSARRGENSNQPQHF. The CDR3 bases are TGCAGTGCTCGACGGGGGGAAAATAGCAATCAGCCCCAGCATTTT. The chain couples TRBV20-1 to TRBJ1-5, with a weak D call TRBD1 (5 bases). Deletions cut 5 bases from V and 0 bases from J, with 14 bases between. Germline V gene lookup returns CDR1 DFQATT and CDR2 SNEGSKA (reference sequence). The CDR3 sequence is 15 residues long.

The chain has TRBV7-2 and TRBJ1-2; no clear D gene. Germline CDR1 SGHTA, CDR2 FQGNSA. CDR3 length: 19 amino acids. Trimming took 5 bases from V and 7 from J, leaving 32 bases between them. The CDR3 region has the DNA TGTGCCAGCAGCCGCGGCCTATGGGTAACTGACACCGGCGGTGGTGGCTACACCTTC. As protein: CASSRGLWVTDTGGGGYTF.

This clonotype was detected only a few times. This chain connects TRBV7-2 to TRBJ2-3; 9 bases match TRBD1. This CDR3 spans 15 amino acids. Per germline, CDR1 SGHTA and CDR2 FQGNSA. V was clipped by 5 bases and J by 2 bases; unmatched bases: 5. This chain's CDR3 is CASSHGTGITDTQYF. CDR3 nucleotides: TGTGCCAGCAGCCACGGGACAGGGATCACAGATACGCAGTATTTT.

J is TRBJ1-2 and V is TRBV6-6; 7 nucleotides agree with TRBD1. The CDR3 loop spans 13 amino acids. V lost 2 bases and J lost 9; bases outside the gene matches: 6. CDR1 is MNHNY, CDR2 SVGAGI, per germline (reference sequence). CDR3 in DNA: TGTGCCAGCAGTTACGACAGGGAAGTAAGCTACACCTTC. This gives the protein CASSYDREVSYTF.

The chain recombines TRBV4-3 with TRBJ2-1, with D unresolved. CDR1 and CDR2 (germline): LGHNA, YSLEER. There are 17 residues in the CDR3. Trimming cost V 1 base and J 0 bases, with 13 bases left between them. CDR3 nucleotide sequence: TGCGCCAGCAGCCAAGCTTCCGTACTACTCTCCTACAATGAGCAGTTCTTC. It encodes CASSQASVLLSYNEQFF.

In its sample, this clonotype was seen a few times. This chain connects TRBV3-1 to TRBJ2-3; no reliable D call. Germline CDR1 LGHDT, CDR2 YNNKEL (reference sequence). With 7 bases removed from V and 4 bases from J, the gap between germline ends came to 6 bases. The CDR3 loop spans 11 amino acids. CDR3 in DNA: TGTGCCAGCAAGGGCCCAGATACGCAGTATTTT. Translation gives CASKGPDTQYF.

This sequence joins TRBV12-3 or TRBV12-4 and TRBJ2-5; a weak D match, TRBD1 (6 bases). The CDR3 extends over 18 amino acids. Trimming removed 0 bases from V and 5 bases from J, with 22 bases in between. CDR3 amino acids: CASSLALSIGQGKETQYF. The DNA of the CDR3 is TGTGCCAGCAGTTTAGCGTTATCAATTGGGCAGGGGAAGGAGACCCAGTACTTC.

This chain uses TRBV2 with TRBJ2-4; D not resolved. The J call could be wrong; TRBJ2-7 is a better fit for the DNA end. The CDR3 runs to 14 residues. The germline CDR1 and CDR2 sequences are SNHLY and FYNNEI. The chain's CDR3 is CASSGQTLSYEQYF. DNA of the CDR3: TGTGCCAGCAGTGGTCAGACCCTCTCCTACGAGCAGTACTTC.

This chain connects TRBV15 to TRBJ1-2; D unclear. Between the trimmed V and J ends, which lost 0 bases and 8 bases, there was a span of 19 bases. The CDR3 totals 16 residues. Germline lookup yields CDR1 LNHNV and CDR2 YYDKDF (reference sequence). DNA of the CDR3: TGTGCCACCAGCAGAGATACGGTTCTGCGGATGCCCGGCTACACCTTC. Amino acids: CATSRDTVLRMPGYTF.